These 32 T cell receptor beta chains were all obtained from the same sample, sequenced in a study of blood T cells in healthy people across ages. Then a second PCR, running about 6 to 11 cycles, was carried out with a sample-barcoded 5' primer and a J-beta primer mix. TCRdb independently ran MiXCR on the 5' RACE reads; one entry per CDR3 protein. The sample has about 640,000 distinct CDR3 sequences; around three fifths are singletons. The sample consisted of blood. The source is a man in his fifties or sixties in good health.

The gene calls are TRBV2 and TRBJ2-1, with 7 bases that match TRBD2. V shed 6 bases and J 4 bases; nucleotides not matched to a gene: 9. Germline CDR1 is SNHLY and CDR2 is FYNNEI. This CDR3 is 15 amino acids long. The CDR3 region is CASSQTSLVYNEQFF. The CDR3 DNA is TGTGCCAGCAGCCAGACTAGCCTAGTTTACAATGAGCAGTTCTTC.

CDR3 nucleotide sequence: TGTGCCAGCAGCTTAACCACTGGCTACACCTTC. Protein sequence: CASSLTTGYTF. The chain combines TRBV7-2 with TRBJ1-2; D is unclear. V was trimmed by 2 bases and J by 7 bases, leaving 5 bases between them. CDR3 length: 11 residues. Germline CDR1 is SGHTA and CDR2 is FQGNSA.

V gene TRBV12-3 or TRBV12-4 combines with J gene TRBJ2-3, with 12 bases fitting TRBD2. After removal of 5 bases from V and 5 bases from J, the junction contained 11 bases not matched to a gene. CDR3 length equals 17 residues. CDR3 bases: TGTGCCAGCAGTGCAGGCCGGGGGGGACTAGCGGGAGATACGCAGTATTTT. This gives the protein CASSAGRGGLAGDTQYF.

This clonotype came up many times. The chain uses TRBV20-1 and TRBJ1-2; TRBD1 aligns across 8 bases. This CDR3 is 14 amino acids long. V dropped 6 bases and J dropped 7; count of bases not matched to a gene: 13. Germline V gene sequence: CDR1 DFQATT, CDR2 SNEGSKA (reference sequence). The CDR3 here is CSAQEPTGAIGYTF. The CDR3 DNA follows: TGCAGTGCCCAAGAGCCGACAGGGGCCATTGGCTACACCTTC.

This CDR3 is CSAHLTGQETQYF. As DNA, the CDR3 is TGCAGTGCACACCTTACGGGCCAAGAGACCCAGTACTTC. The chain couples TRBV20-1 to TRBJ2-5; the D is unclear. The CDR3 length is 13 residues. The V gene lost 6 bases and the J gene lost 1 base, with 12 bases spanning the gap. The germline CDR1 and CDR2 sequences are DFQATT and SNEGSKA (reference sequence).

This chain links TRBV7-9 with TRBJ2-5, with D perhaps matching TRBD1 or TRBD2 (5 bases each). The J call could be wrong; TRBJ2-7 is a better fit for the DNA end. The germline CDR1 and CDR2 sequences are SEHNR and FQNEAQ (reference sequence). The length of the CDR3 is 14 residues. In DNA form, the CDR3 reads TGTGCCAGCACCGTAATCGGGGCCCGATACGAGCAGTACTTC. This encodes CASTVIGARYEQYF.

The J gene is TRBJ2-5, the V gene TRBV6-2 or TRBV6-3; D is unresolved. The CDR3 runs to 12 residues. Germline CDR1 and CDR2: MNHEY and SVGEGT. The ends were cut back, 5 bases at V and 11 bases at J, with 15 bases in the middle. CDR3: CASSKSNNEQYF. In nucleotides, the CDR3 is TGTGCCAGCAGTAAGTCGAACAATGAGCAGTACTTC.

The rearrangement joins TRBV4-1 to TRBJ2-7; a weak D match, TRBD2 (5 bases). V was clipped by 1 base and J by 4 bases, with 14 bases between them. Germline V lookup: CDR1 MGHRA, CDR2 YSYEKL. The CDR3 totals 15 residues. CDR3 protein: CASSQVAGSRYEQYF. Here the CDR3 DNA reads TGCGCCAGCAGCCAAGTGGCGGGCAGTCGATACGAGCAGTACTTC.

The chain uses TRBV20-1 and TRBJ2-3, with TRBD2 identical over 12 bases. The CDR3 has 16 residues. Germline trimming cut 3 bases from V and 1 base from J; bases unmatched to any gene: 5. Germline CDR1 and CDR2: DFQATT and SNEGSKA (reference sequence). The CDR3 loop is CSASLRTSGGTDTQYF. Written as DNA, the CDR3 is TGCAGTGCTAGCCTCAGGACTAGCGGGGGCACAGATACGCAGTATTTT.

A note on this clonotype: At one boundary the junction diverges from the germline segment, which might be a read error. The chain has TRBV29-1 and TRBJ2-3, with TRBD2 matching over 13 bases. In germline, CDR1 is SQVTM, CDR2 ANQGSEA. CDR3 length: 15 amino acids. CDR3 in DNA: TGCGGCGTTGGGGGGACTAGCGGGGGCACAGATACGCAGTATTTT. Its translation is CGVGGTSGGTDTQYF.

As DNA, the CDR3 is TGTGCCAGCTCACCGGACAGGGGCGCGGGAGAGCAGTACTTC. Protein: CASSPDRGAGEQYF. V is TRBV18 and J is TRBJ2-7; 9 nucleotides align to TRBD1. The CDR3 extends over 14 amino acids. The V gene's germline CDR1 is KGHSH and CDR2 LQKENI. The J segment lost 7 bases and the V segment lost 3 bases, leaving 7 bases of the junction unmatched.

The chain has TRBV7-6 and TRBJ2-4; D not certain. The end of the DNA aligns better with TRBJ2-7, so the J call may be wrong. The CDR3 has 14 residues. Germline CDR1 is SGHVS and CDR2 is FNYEAQ. CDR3 sequence reads: CASSSDGSLYEQYF. In nucleotides, the CDR3 is TGTGCCAGCAGCTCGGACGGATCCTTATACGAGCAGTACTTC.

The chain combines TRBV10-3 with TRBJ2-7, with 7 positions matching TRBD1. The CDR3 totals 13 residues. V was clipped by 6 bases and J by 5 bases; unmatched bases: 7. Germline V lookup: CDR1 ENHRY, CDR2 SYGVKD. Here the CDR3 DNA reads TGTGCCATCAGGGATACAGGGGACAACGAGCAGTACTTC. Residues: CAIRDTGDNEQYF.

The chain links TRBV5-1 to TRBJ2-7; 7 bases are shared with TRBD2. The CDR3 sequence is 15 residues long. Germline CDR1 SGHRS, CDR2 YFSETQ. J lost 0 bases, V lost 4 bases, and 7 bases had no gene match. CDR3 DNA sequence: TGCGCCAGCAGCCCGTCCACTAGCGTCTCCTACGAGCAGTACTTC. Encoded protein: CASSPSTSVSYEQYF.

This clonotype has just a few counts. The chain combines TRBV11-1 with TRBJ2-1; 9 bases map to TRBD2. V gave up 1 base and J gave up 4 bases; unmatched junction bases: 5. CDR1 and CDR2 from the germline V gene are SGHAT and FQDESV (reference sequence). This CDR3 spans 16 amino acids. The CDR3 DNA follows: TGTGCCAGCAGCTTAGTCGGGGCGGGGGGGTACAATGAGCAGTTCTTC. Protein product: CASSLVGAGGYNEQFF.

This chain uses TRBV3-1 with TRBJ2-3; D unclear. Germline CDR1 is LGHDT and CDR2 is YNNKEL (reference sequence). The CDR3 length is 13 residues. Trimming removed 5 bases from V and 1 base from J, with 7 bases in between. For the CDR3, the DNA is TGTGCCAGCAGCTCCAAAGGCACAGATACGCAGTATTTT. It translates to CASSSKGTDTQYF.

The sample holds a few counts of this clonotype. A junction boundary mismatches the germline segment, possibly from a read error. The chain combines TRBV5-1 with TRBJ2-1, with D possibly TRBD2 on 6 matching bases. CDR1 and CDR2 (germline): SGHRS, YFSETQ. The CDR3 runs to 11 residues. CDR3 sequence: CASRLGGEQFF. The CDR3 DNA reads as TGCGCCAGCAGGTTGGGGGGAGAGCAGTTCTTC.

This rearrangement joins TRBV5-1 to TRBJ2-1; D uncertain. In germline, CDR1 is SGHRS, CDR2 YFSETQ. Trimming pared 4 bases from V and 4 bases from J, leaving 9 bases between. The CDR3 consists of 13 residues. CDR3: CASSPEGYNEQFF. The CDR3, as DNA: TGCGCCAGCAGCCCCGAAGGATACAATGAGCAGTTCTTC.

V usage is TRBV20-1 and J usage is TRBJ2-5, with TRBD2 matching over 8 bases. The CDR3 spans 15 residues. CDR1 and CDR2 from the germline V gene are DFQATT and SNEGSKA (reference sequence). V shed 5 bases, J shed 2 bases, and the junction held 10 bases outside the gene matches. For the CDR3, the DNA is TGCAGTGCTCCTCCCCGGGCTAGCGGGCAAGAGACCCAGTACTTC. Amino acids: CSAPPRASGQETQYF.

This clonotype was counted between two and nine times. The J gene is TRBJ2-7, the V gene TRBV5-6; 9 nucleotides agree with TRBD2. Germline V lookup: CDR1 SGHDT, CDR2 YYEEEE. J gave up 3 bases and V 0 bases, and 4 bases lay outside the gene matches. This CDR3 is built from 15 residues. The CDR3 protein is CASSLAERGDYEQYF. CDR3 coding DNA: TGTGCCAGCAGCTTGGCTGAGCGGGGGGACTACGAGCAGTACTTC.

The V and J genes are TRBV5-1 and TRBJ1-1, with a possible D match to TRBD1 (5 bases). V was clipped by 4 bases and J by 4 bases, with 14 bases between them. The CDR3 sequence is 14 residues long. Germline V lookup: CDR1 SGHRS, CDR2 YFSETQ. The CDR3 here is CASSPNPGGTEAFF. In DNA, the CDR3 is TGCGCCAGCAGCCCAAATCCGGGGGGCACTGAAGCTTTCTTT.

V is TRBV6-4 and J is TRBJ2-1; 10 positions match TRBD1. The V and J ends lost 1 base and 8 bases, in that order; junction bases with no gene match: 5. The CDR3 contains 15 residues. Germline loops: CDR1 MRHNA, CDR2 SNTAGT. DNA for the CDR3: TGTGCCAGCAGTGACTTAGTGACAGGGGGCCATGAGCAGTTCTTC. Translating it yields CASSDLVTGGHEQFF.

The chain links TRBV6-1 to TRBJ1-6; D is ambiguous. The CDR3 extends over 13 amino acids. CDR1 and CDR2 (germline): MNHNS, SASEGT. V lost 5 bases, J lost 7 bases, and 9 bases lay in between. CDR3 amino acids: CASSRAVNSPLHF. The CDR3 DNA is TGTGCCAGCAGTAGGGCTGTCAATTCACCCCTCCACTTT.

This clonotype appeared many times. CDR3 nucleotide sequence: TGTGCCAGCAGCCGGGACTACCAAGAGACCCAGTACTTC. Residues: CASSRDYQETQYF. The V call is TRBV12-3 or TRBV12-4, the J call TRBJ2-5, with a possible D match to TRBD2 (6 bases). Trimming removed 6 bases from V and 0 bases from J, with 8 bases in between. CDR3 size: 13 residues.

This clonotype has only one observation. V usage is TRBV28 and J usage is TRBJ1-5, with no clear D. Germline loops: CDR1 MDHEN, CDR2 SYDVKM. CDR3 length equals 15 residues. Trimming removed 2 bases at V and 3 bases at J, with 11 bases between. The CDR3 spells CASSLAGPTNQPQHF. Written as DNA, the CDR3 is TGTGCCAGCAGTTTAGCCGGGCCCACCAATCAGCCCCAGCATTTT.

This chain links TRBV12-3 or TRBV12-4 with TRBJ2-7, with D perhaps matching TRBD1 (5 bases). Trimming took 1 base from V and 0 from J, leaving 13 bases between them. This CDR3 is built from 16 residues. The CDR3 DNA is TGTGCCAGCAGTTTAGGGGGCCAGGAAGGCTCCTACGAGCAGTACTTC. Amino acids: CASSLGGQEGSYEQYF.

The chain carries TRBV4-2 and TRBJ2-1; 9 positions agree with TRBD2. With V trimmed by 0 bases and J by 0 bases, 3 bases remained unmatched. The CDR3 has 17 residues. CDR1 is LGHNA and CDR2 is YNFKEQ in the germline V gene. The CDR3 here is CASSQESGGHSYNEQFF. In DNA, the CDR3 is TGTGCCAGCAGCCAAGAGAGCGGGGGGCACTCCTACAATGAGCAGTTCTTC.

This clonotype appeared a few times. The rearrangement uses TRBV4-1 and TRBJ2-5, with D possibly matching TRBD1 (6 bases). The germline CDR1 and CDR2 sequences are MGHRA and YSYEKL. This CDR3 region has 14 residues. Trimming took off 1 base at V and 5 bases at J, with 11 bases between the two ends. CDR3 protein: CASSQVGAGETQYF. The CDR3 nucleotides read TGCGCCAGCAGCCAAGTGGGGGCCGGGGAGACCCAGTACTTC.

The V call is TRBV10-1, the J call TRBJ1-1; 9 bases align to TRBD1. This CDR3 is 12 amino acids long. The trim removed 9 bases at V and 8 bases at J, leaving 7 bases unmatched. From germline, CDR1 is WNHNN and CDR2 SYGVQD (reference sequence). CDR3 sequence reads: CARNTGGREAFF. The CDR3 DNA follows: TGCGCCAGAAACACAGGGGGCAGAGAAGCTTTCTTT.

This clonotype was counted ten times or more. The chain couples TRBV24-1 to TRBJ1-1; maybe TRBD1 (5 bases). V was trimmed by 2 bases and J by 4 bases, leaving 13 bases between them. In germline, CDR1 is KGHDR, CDR2 SFDVKD. The CDR3 contains 15 residues. The CDR3 reads CATSDSPPGTTEAFF. The CDR3 bases are TGTGCCACCAGTGATTCACCCCCGGGGACCACTGAAGCTTTCTTT.

This chain uses TRBV4-1 with TRBJ2-3, with 15 bases matching TRBD2. Germline loops: CDR1 MGHRA, CDR2 YSYEKL. This CDR3 comprises 24 residues. With V trimmed by 1 base and J by 3 bases, 23 bases remained unmatched. CDR3 sequence (DNA): TGCGCCAGCAGCCAAGGAAGGAGGATTGTAACGGGACTAGCGGGGGGAAGCGGAACAGATACGCAGTATTTT. This gives the protein CASSQGRRIVTGLAGGSGTDTQYF.

V and J are TRBV4-1 and TRBJ2-7, with no clear D. CDR3 size: 16 residues. Trimming pared 4 bases from V and 0 bases from J, leaving 16 bases between. Germline V lookup: CDR1 MGHRA, CDR2 YSYEKL. The CDR3 region is CASSPPAAASSYEQYF. In DNA form, the CDR3 reads TGCGCCAGCAGCCCCCCCGCGGCAGCCAGCTCCTACGAGCAGTACTTC.